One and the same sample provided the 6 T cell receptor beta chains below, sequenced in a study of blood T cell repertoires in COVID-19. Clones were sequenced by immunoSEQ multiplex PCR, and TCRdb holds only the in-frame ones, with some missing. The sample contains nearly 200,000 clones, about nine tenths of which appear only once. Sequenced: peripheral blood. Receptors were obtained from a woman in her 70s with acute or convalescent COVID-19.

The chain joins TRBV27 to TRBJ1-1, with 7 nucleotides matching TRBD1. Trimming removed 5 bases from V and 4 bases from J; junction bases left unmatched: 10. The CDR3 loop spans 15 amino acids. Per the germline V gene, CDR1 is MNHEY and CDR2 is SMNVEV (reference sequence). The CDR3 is CASSTTGRGSTEAFF. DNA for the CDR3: TGTGCCAGCAGTACCACGGGCAGGGGGTCCACTGAAGCTTTCTTT.

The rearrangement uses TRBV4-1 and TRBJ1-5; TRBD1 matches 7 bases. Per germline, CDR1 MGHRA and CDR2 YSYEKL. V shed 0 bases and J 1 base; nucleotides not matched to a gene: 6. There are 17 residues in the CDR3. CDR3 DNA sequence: TGCGCCAGCAGCCAAGAGGGACAGACCTGGAGCAATCAGCCCCAGCATTTT. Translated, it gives CASSQEGQTWSNQPQHF.

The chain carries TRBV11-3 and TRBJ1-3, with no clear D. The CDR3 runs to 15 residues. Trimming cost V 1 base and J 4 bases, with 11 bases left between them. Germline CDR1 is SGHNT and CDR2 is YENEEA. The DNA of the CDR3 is TGTGCCAGCAGCTTAGGTTTGGAGGCCGGAAACACCATATATTTT. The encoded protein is CASSLGLEAGNTIYF.

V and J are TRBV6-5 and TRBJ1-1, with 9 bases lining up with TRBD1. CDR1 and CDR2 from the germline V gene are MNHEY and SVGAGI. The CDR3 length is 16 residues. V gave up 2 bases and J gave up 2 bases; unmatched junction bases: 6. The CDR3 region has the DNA TGTGCCAGCAGTTACGCTACAGGGGGCGGAAACACTGAAGCTTTCTTT. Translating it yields CASSYATGGGNTEAFF.

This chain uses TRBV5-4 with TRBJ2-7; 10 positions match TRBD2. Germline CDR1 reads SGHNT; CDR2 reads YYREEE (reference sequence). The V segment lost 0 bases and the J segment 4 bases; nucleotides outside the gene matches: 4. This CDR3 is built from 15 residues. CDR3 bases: TGTGCCAGCAGCTTGGGTCTAGCGGGGGAATACGAGCAGTACTTC. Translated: CASSLGLAGEYEQYF.

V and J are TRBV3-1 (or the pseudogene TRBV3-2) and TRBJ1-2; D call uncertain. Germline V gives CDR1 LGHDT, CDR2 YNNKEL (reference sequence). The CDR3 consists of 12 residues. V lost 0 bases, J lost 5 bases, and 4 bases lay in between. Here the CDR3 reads CASSQDPYGYTF. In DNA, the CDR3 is TGTGCCAGCAGCCAAGACCCTTATGGCTACACCTTC.